These 28 T cell receptor beta chains share one sample of origin, sequenced in a study of cytomegalovirus exposure and HLA in healthy donors. PCR used 60 Vbeta primers and 13 Jbeta primers. Assay: immunoSEQ multiplex PCR; the TCRdb copy retains only in-frame clones and omits some. The table shows roughly 120,000 clones, with around 64% occurring only once. Source material: PBMCs. These receptor sequences come from a woman in her 30s in good health and CMV-seronegative.

CDR3 sequence (DNA): TGTGCCAGCAGTTACTCGTTCCAGAACGTTGGCTACACCTTC. Translated, it gives CASSYSFQNVGYTF. The rearrangement uses TRBV6-5 and TRBJ1-2; D is ambiguous. Germline assignment: CDR1 MNHEY and CDR2 SVGAGI. The CDR3 has 14 residues. Trimming took 0 bases from V and 7 from J, leaving 12 bases between them.

This chain joins TRBV7-2 and TRBJ2-7, with 8 bases lining up with TRBD2. The CDR3 extends over 17 amino acids. With V trimmed by 6 bases and J by 2 bases, 15 bases remained unmatched. Germline V gene sequence: CDR1 SGHTA, CDR2 FQGNSA. The CDR3 nucleotides read TGTGCCAGCAGGCTCAATGGTGGGCGGGAGGTCCCCTACGAGCAGTACTTC. It codes for CASRLNGGREVPYEQYF.

The chain employs TRBV27 and TRBJ2-2; no definite D call. The V gene's germline CDR1 is MNHEY and CDR2 SMNVEV (reference sequence). This CDR3 comprises 13 residues. The germline V and J ends were trimmed by 5 bases and 0 bases, with 4 bases remaining between them. The CDR3 here is CASSPANTGELFF. Here the CDR3 DNA reads TGTGCCAGCAGTCCAGCGAACACCGGGGAGCTGTTTTTT.

V usage is TRBV6-1 and J usage is TRBJ1-6, with a weak D call TRBD1 (5 bases). V was clipped by 2 bases and J by 6 bases, with 8 bases between them. Germline V lookup: CDR1 MNHNS, CDR2 SASEGT. This CDR3 is built from 14 residues. CDR3 sequence: CASSEWGSNSPLHF. The CDR3 DNA follows: TGTGCCAGCAGTGAATGGGGCAGTAATTCACCCCTCCACTTT.

V usage is TRBV29-1 and J usage is TRBJ1-1; possible D gene TRBD1, 5 bases. The V gene lost 7 bases and the J gene lost 0 bases, with 12 bases spanning the gap. Germline V gene data show CDR1 as SQVTM and CDR2 as ANQGSEA. This CDR3 has 13 amino acids. The CDR3 region is CSALGDLNTEAFF. In DNA, the CDR3 is TGCAGCGCCCTAGGGGACTTGAACACTGAAGCTTTCTTT. The complete variable domain, with remaining parts taken from reference TRBV29-1 and TRBJ1-1, reads SAVISQKPSRDICQRGTSLTIQCQVDSQVTMMFWYRQQPGQSLTLIATANQGSEATYESGFVIDKFPISRPNLTFSTLTVSNMSPEDSSIYLCSALGDLNTEAFFGQGTRLTVV.

V usage is TRBV6-1 and J usage is TRBJ1-1, with TRBD1 identical over 7 bases. CDR1 MNHNS and CDR2 SASEGT come from the germline V gene. CDR3 length equals 13 residues. Trimming cost V 4 bases and J 6 bases; bases outside gene matches: 5. The CDR3 DNA reads as TGTGCCAGCAGTGCACAGGGGTGGGCTGAAGCTTTCTTT. Translation: CASSAQGWAEAFF.

This sequence joins TRBV20-1 and TRBJ2-4; D remains ambiguous. V was pared by 6 bases and J by 8 bases, with 11 bases between. The V gene's germline CDR1 is DFQATT and CDR2 SNEGSKA (reference sequence). The CDR3 is 11 residues long. CDR3 nucleotides: TGCAGTGCGCCGAAGCTGTACATTCAGTACTTC. Translated, it gives CSAPKLYIQYF.

This clone has a handful of counts. V and J are TRBV6-1 and TRBJ2-7, with D tentatively TRBD2 (6 bases). The CDR3 has 17 residues. V was shortened by 2 bases and J by 3 bases, with 20 bases between the two germline ends. Germline V CDR1 and CDR2: MNHNS, SASEGT. The CDR3 DNA follows: TGTGCCAGCAGTGAAAGGGTCGGGGGAGGCGCCGGCTACGAGCAGTACTTC. It is translated as CASSERVGGGAGYEQYF.

This chain connects TRBV7-9 to TRBJ2-1; TRBD2 aligns across 8 bases. Germline V gives CDR1 SEHNR, CDR2 FQNEAQ (reference sequence). V lost 1 base to trimming and J lost 6 bases; unmatched junction nucleotides: 5. The CDR3 is 15 residues long. The CDR3 DNA reads as TGTGCCAGCAGCTTAGTGGGGACTAGTACCAATGAGCAGTTCTTC. Residues: CASSLVGTSTNEQFF.

V and J are TRBV30 and TRBJ2-7, with D tentatively TRBD2 (5 bases). V lost 7 bases and J 2 bases, leaving 15 bases between the germline ends. The V gene's germline CDR1 is GTSNPN and CDR2 SVGIG (reference sequence). The length of the CDR3 is 13 residues. DNA for the CDR3: TGTGCCTCGCATACTAGAGATCCCTACGAGCAGTACTTC. This encodes CASHTRDPYEQYF.

This clone was observed a handful of times. V gene TRBV23-1 combines with J gene TRBJ1-1, with D possibly matching TRBD1 (5 bases). TRBV23-1 is noted as an ORF with a role that remains uncertain. Trimming left V 0 bases short and J 2 bases short, with 10 bases between. The CDR3 consists of 15 residues. CDR3: CASSQSEQANTEAFF. The CDR3 DNA reads as TGCGCCAGCAGTCAATCTGAACAGGCCAACACTGAAGCTTTCTTT.

This clone is a singleton in its sample. The chain carries TRBV27 and TRBJ2-7; maybe TRBD1 (6 bases). Deletions cut 8 bases from V and 5 bases from J, with 16 bases between. CDR1 is MNHEY and CDR2 is SMNVEV in the germline V gene (reference sequence). The CDR3 sequence is 13 residues long. In nucleotides, the CDR3 is TGTGCCAGCGCGGACAGAAACCCCAACGAGCAGTACTTC. Amino acid sequence: CASADRNPNEQYF.

The V gene is TRBV4-1, the J gene TRBJ1-2; D is possibly TRBD1 (5 bases). Germline CDR1 reads MGHRA; CDR2 reads YSYEKL. The CDR3 has 18 residues. The V and J ends lost 5 bases and 1 base respectively, with 23 bases between them. The CDR3 DNA is TGCGCCAGCAGCTCAAGCCAAGCTAGGGGCTACGGTAACTATGGCTACACCTTC. Its protein is CASSSSQARGYGNYGYTF.

The V gene is TRBV28, the J gene TRBJ1-4, with TRBD1 matching 10 bases. V was clipped by 7 bases and J by 8 bases; unmatched bases: 7. CDR1 MDHEN and CDR2 SYDVKM come from the germline V gene. This CDR3 region has 14 residues. CDR3 region: CASKTTGGAEKLFF. The CDR3 bases are TGTGCCAGCAAGACGACAGGGGGCGCCGAAAAACTGTTTTTT.

The chain uses TRBV6-8 and TRBJ2-5, with D possibly being TRBD2 (6 bases). Looked up from germline, CDR1 is MNHGY and CDR2 is SAAAGT. V was shortened by 6 bases and J by 1 base, with 24 bases between the two germline ends. The CDR3 loop spans 18 amino acids. This CDR3 is CASRSGGTERSVQETQYF. CDR3 in DNA: TGTGCCAGCAGGTCTGGCGGGACCGAACGAAGCGTCCAAGAGACCCAGTACTTC.

CDR3 nucleotides: TGTGCCAGCAGCTTGATTCGACAGGGGACTACAGGTGAGCAGTTCTTC. Amino acids: CASSLIRQGTTGEQFF. The chain combines TRBV5-6 with TRBJ2-1; D is possibly TRBD1 (8 bases). V shed 1 base and J shed 9 bases, with 20 bases lying between them. The CDR3 consists of 16 residues. In germline, CDR1 is SGHDT, CDR2 YYEEEE.

The rearrangement joins TRBV11-1 to TRBJ1-2, with D hard to call. Trimming removed 0 bases at V and 3 bases at J, with 8 bases between. This CDR3 region has 14 residues. The germline CDR1 and CDR2 sequences are SGHAT and FQDESV (reference sequence). The CDR3 region is CASSLAPTDYGYTF. The CDR3 DNA sequence: TGTGCCAGCAGCTTAGCACCAACGGACTATGGCTACACCTTC. Full variable domain (missing parts from reference TRBV11-1 and TRBJ1-2): EAEVAQSPRYKITEKSQAVAFWCDPISGHATLYWYRQILGQGPELLVQFQDESVVDDSQLPKDRFSAERLKGVDSTLKIQPAELGDSAMYLCASSLAPTDYGYTFGSGTRLTVV.

The rearrangement uses TRBV28 and TRBJ1-5; D is ambiguous. CDR1 and CDR2 from the germline V gene are MDHEN and SYDVKM. CDR3 length: 12 residues. The germline V and J ends were trimmed by 6 bases and 4 bases, with 7 bases remaining between them. This chain's CDR3 is CASRGDNQPQHF. The CDR3 bases are TGTGCCAGCAGAGGAGATAATCAGCCCCAGCATTTT.

This rearrangement joins TRBV28 to TRBJ1-2, with D uncertain. The germline V and J ends were trimmed by 1 base and 7 bases, with 16 bases remaining between them. The CDR3 covers 15 residues. CDR1 and CDR2 (germline): MDHEN, SYDVKM. This CDR3 reads CASSLLVAGGGGYTF. DNA for the CDR3: TGTGCCAGCAGTTTATTGGTGGCCGGTGGAGGTGGCTACACCTTC.

The chain recombines TRBV6-4 with TRBJ1-5, with 8 bases lining up with TRBD1. Germline trimming cut 6 bases from V and 2 bases from J; bases unmatched to any gene: 21. Per germline, CDR1 MRHNA and CDR2 SNTAGT. The CDR3 runs to 20 residues. The CDR3 region is CASRSHLASGTDRGNQPQHF. In DNA form, the CDR3 reads TGTGCCAGCAGATCCCACTTGGCCTCAGGGACGGACAGGGGCAATCAGCCCCAGCATTTT.

CDR3 loop: CASSFQRGGAYNEQFF. The CDR3 DNA reads as TGTGCCAGCAGCTTTCAAAGGGGAGGCGCCTACAATGAGCAGTTCTTC. The V call is TRBV7-8, the J call TRBJ2-1; the D gene is possibly TRBD2 (6 bases). The V and J ends lost 3 bases and 2 bases respectively, with 14 bases between them. This CDR3 region has 16 residues. Germline CDR1 SGHVS, CDR2 FQNEAQ.

The rearrangement links TRBV27 to TRBJ1-1, with D uncertain. This CDR3 is 12 amino acids long. CDR1 and CDR2 from the germline V gene are MNHEY and SMNVEV (reference sequence). V lost 6 bases and J lost 0, with 5 bases in between. CDR3 DNA sequence: TGTGCCAGCAGCCTGTTGAACACTGAAGCTTTCTTT. Translated: CASSLLNTEAFF.

V and J are TRBV6-5 and TRBJ2-5; TRBD2 matches 13 bases. The CDR3 has 16 amino acids. The V and J ends lost 2 bases and 7 bases, in that order; junction bases with no gene match: 7. Germline V gene lookup returns CDR1 MNHEY and CDR2 SVGAGI. This chain's CDR3 is CASSYAGLAGILTQYF. The CDR3 DNA follows: TGTGCCAGCAGTTACGCGGGACTAGCGGGAATTTTGACCCAGTACTTC.

The sample holds one count of this clone. The chain links TRBV27 to TRBJ1-5, with a tentative D call TRBD1 (5 bases). Germline V CDR1 and CDR2: MNHEY, SMNVEV (reference sequence). The CDR3 extends over 15 amino acids. Trimming removed 0 bases from V and 2 bases from J, with 8 bases in between. For the CDR3, the DNA is TGTGCCAGCAGTTTATCCCAGGGCGGCAATCAGCCCCAGCATTTT. Encoded protein: CASSLSQGGNQPQHF.

The V gene is TRBV6-4, the J gene TRBJ2-3, with 11 positions matching TRBD2. V shed 3 bases, J shed 4 bases, and the junction held 3 bases outside the gene matches. There are 15 residues in the CDR3. Germline V gives CDR1 MRHNA, CDR2 SNTAGT. CDR3 amino acids: CASSELAGAPDTQYF. The CDR3 nucleotides read TGTGCCAGCAGTGAACTAGCGGGAGCTCCAGATACGCAGTATTTT.

This rearrangement joins TRBV4-3 to TRBJ2-3; the match to TRBD1 covers 7 bases. The V and J ends lost 1 base and 2 bases, in that order; junction bases with no gene match: 6. The CDR3 has 16 residues. Germline loops: CDR1 LGHNA, CDR2 YSLEER. This CDR3 reads CASSQGGQPHTDTQYF. The CDR3 region has the DNA TGCGCCAGCAGCCAAGGGGGACAGCCCCACACAGATACGCAGTATTTT.

The table lists this clone with a count of one. J is TRBJ2-3 and V is TRBV4-2; 9 bases map to TRBD1. Germline CDR1 LGHNA, CDR2 YNFKEQ. V lost 0 bases and J lost 0; bases outside the gene matches: 13. The CDR3 has 20 amino acids. This chain's CDR3 is CASSQEGGTGRFASTDTQYF. The CDR3, as DNA: TGTGCCAGCAGCCAAGAAGGGGGGACAGGGAGATTTGCTAGCACAGATACGCAGTATTTT.

This clone was detected only a few times. This chain links TRBV5-1 with TRBJ2-3; 10 nucleotides align to TRBD2. J lost 1 base, V lost 0 bases, and 2 bases had no gene match. Germline loops: CDR1 SGHRS, CDR2 YFSETQ. The CDR3 has 16 amino acids. CDR3 protein: CASSLGLAGGTDTQYF. The DNA for the CDR3 is TGCGCCAGCAGCTTGGGGCTAGCGGGGGGCACAGATACGCAGTATTTT.